Presented here are 18 T cell receptor beta chains from one specimen sequenced in a study of radiation and T cells in renal cell carcinoma. Generated by immunoSEQ multiplex PCR, the TCRdb table keeps only in-frame clones and is missing some. In the table there are roughly 150,000 clones, around 90% of which are singletons. Time point noted: baseline pretreatment blood. The sample's treatment: 15 Gy SBRT to primary tumor, nephrectomy 4 weeks later. The starting material was blood, obtained from a patient whose treatment included radiotherapy and nephrectomy. The receptors were gathered from a woman in her 70s with renal cell carcinoma.

The CDR3 DNA follows: TGCGCCAGCAGCTTGGTAGGGACGGTGAACACTGAAGCTTTCTTT. Protein product: CASSLVGTVNTEAFF. The J gene is TRBJ1-1, the V gene TRBV5-1, with TRBD1 as a possible D gene (5 bases). The CDR3 extends over 15 amino acids. Trimming left V 0 bases short and J 0 bases short, with 9 bases between. Germline V lookup: CDR1 SGHRS, CDR2 YFSETQ.

This chain joins TRBV6-5 and TRBJ2-7, with a weak D call TRBD1 (7 bases). This CDR3 has 15 residues. V was shortened by 4 bases and J by 1 base, with 14 bases between the two germline ends. Germline assignment: CDR1 MNHEY and CDR2 SVGAGI. CDR3 nucleotide sequence: TGTGCCAGCAGTTCCCGGGGGACAGTTTCCTACGAGCAGTACTTC. Amino acid sequence: CASSSRGTVSYEQYF.

The genes are TRBV18 and TRBJ2-7, with 7 bases lining up with TRBD2. Per germline, CDR1 KGHSH and CDR2 LQKENI. V lost 2 bases, J lost 5 bases, and 0 bases stayed unmatched. The CDR3 sequence is 12 residues long. This chain's CDR3 is CASSPGGDEQYF. CDR3 in DNA: TGTGCCAGCTCACCAGGGGGGGACGAGCAGTACTTC.

The J gene is TRBJ2-3, the V gene TRBV11-1; maybe TRBD1 (5 bases). The CDR3 extends over 19 amino acids. V dropped 5 bases and J dropped 6 bases, with 30 bases sitting between them. The germline CDR1 and CDR2 sequences are SGHAT and FQDESV (reference sequence). Written as DNA, the CDR3 is TGTGCCAGCAGCCATGAGCCTTGGGGCAGGGAAGGTGATCGGGATACGCAGTATTTT. Translated: CASSHEPWGREGDRDTQYF.

The V and J genes are TRBV7-9 and TRBJ1-1, with D perhaps TRBD1 (5 bases). Germline V CDR1 and CDR2: SEHNR, FQNEAQ (reference sequence). CDR3 length: 14 residues. V lost 5 bases and J lost 6, with 16 bases in between. The CDR3 DNA sequence: TGTGCCAGCAGCCCCGGGGGGGGGACCCCTGAAGCTTTCTTT. This gives the protein CASSPGGGTPEAFF. Drawing the rest from reference TRBV7-9 and TRBJ1-1, the complete variable domain is DTGVSQNPRHKITKRGQNVTFRCDPISEHNRLYWYRQTLGQGPEFLTYFQNEAQLEKSRLLSDRFSAERPKGSFSTLEIQRTEQGDSAMYLCASSPGGGTPEAFFGQGTRLTVV.

The genes are TRBV7-6 and TRBJ2-3; TRBD2 might be the D (6 bases). Between the trimmed V and J ends, which lost 4 bases and 3 bases, there was a span of 11 bases. This CDR3 has 14 amino acids. Germline CDR1 is SGHVS and CDR2 is FNYEAQ. CDR3 residues: CASSSSGSTDTQYF. CDR3 nucleotides: TGTGCCAGCAGCTCAAGCGGGTCAACAGATACGCAGTATTTT.

The V gene is TRBV29-1, the J gene TRBJ2-5, with a weak D call TRBD1 (6 bases). The better agreement between TRBJ2-7 and the DNA end casts doubt on the J call. The CDR3 is 15 residues long. Germline V gene data show CDR1 as SQVTM and CDR2 as ANQGSEA. The CDR3 nucleotides read TGCAGCGTTGAGCCCAATGGACAGTGGCTCTACGAGCAGTACTTC. This translates into CSVEPNGQWLYEQYF.

CDR3 residues: CAWSVSGGAYNEQFF. In DNA form, the CDR3 reads TGTGCCTGGAGTGTGAGCGGGGGGGCCTACAATGAGCAGTTCTTC. The chain is built from TRBV30 and TRBJ2-1, with 10 positions matching TRBD2. J lost 2 bases, V lost 0 bases, and 1 base had no gene match. The CDR3 is 15 amino acids. In germline, CDR1 is GTSNPN, CDR2 SVGIG (reference sequence).

The J gene is TRBJ2-5, the V gene TRBV5-1; 16 bases are shared with TRBD2. Germline V gene sequence: CDR1 SGHRS, CDR2 YFSETQ. The CDR3 length is 18 residues. V lost 4 bases and J lost 5; bases outside the gene matches: 11. CDR3 nucleotides: TGCGCCAGCAGCCGGACCGGGACTAGCGGGGGGGCCGGTGAGACCCAGTACTTC. This codes for CASSRTGTSGGAGETQYF. Supplemented by reference TRBV5-1 and TRBJ2-5, the full variable domain reads KAGVTQTPRYLIKTRGQQVTLSCSPISGHRSVSWYQQTPGQGLQFLFEYFSETQRNKGNFPGRFSGRQFSNSRSEMNVSTLELGDSALYLCASSRTGTSGGAGETQYFGPGTRLLVL.

V and J are TRBV6-6 and TRBJ1-1; D gene ambiguous. From germline, CDR1 is MNHNY and CDR2 SVGAGI (reference sequence). The V gene lost 5 bases and the J gene lost 3 bases, with 4 bases spanning the gap. This CDR3 region has 11 residues. DNA for the CDR3: TGTGCCAGCAGTCCGGACACTGAAGCTTTCTTT. The encoded protein is CASSPDTEAFF.

This sequence joins TRBV29-1 and TRBJ1-3; D gene unclear. CDR1 SQVTM and CDR2 ANQGSEA come from the germline V gene. The CDR3 is 12 residues long. V was trimmed by 5 bases and J by 6 bases, leaving 11 bases between them. CDR3 nucleotides: TGCAGCGTTATCGTCGGGGTAAACACCATATATTTT. Amino acids: CSVIVGVNTIYF.

The chain employs TRBV11-1 and TRBJ2-3; D may be TRBD2 (6 bases). Germline CDR1 SGHAT, CDR2 FQDESV (reference sequence). This CDR3 is built from 12 residues. Deletions cut 5 bases from V and 9 bases from J, with 12 bases between. The CDR3 sequence: CASSARRDTQYF. DNA of the CDR3: TGTGCCAGCAGCGCCCGGAGGGACACGCAGTATTTT.

V is TRBV7-9 and J is TRBJ2-1; D remains unclear. V dropped 1 base and J dropped 0 bases, with 10 bases sitting between them. The CDR3 contains 16 residues. Germline V CDR1 and CDR2: SEHNR, FQNEAQ (reference sequence). The CDR3 region is CASSLGPVSSYNEQFF. CDR3 nucleotides: TGTGCCAGCAGCTTAGGCCCGGTTAGCTCCTACAATGAGCAGTTCTTC.

The chain has TRBV5-5 and TRBJ1-1; the D is unclear. Trimming took 1 base from V and 1 from J, leaving 8 bases between them. CDR3 size: 14 residues. Germline CDR1 is SGHKS and CDR2 is YYEKEE (reference sequence). The CDR3 bases are TGTGCCAGCAGCTTGTTGACGGAGAACACTGAAGCTTTCTTT. Translation gives CASSLLTENTEAFF.

This clone was seen once. V and J are TRBV11-2 and TRBJ1-3; D remains unclear. Germline assignment: CDR1 SGHAT and CDR2 FQNNGV. The CDR3 sequence is 17 residues long. V was shortened by 5 bases and J by 0 bases, with 17 bases between the two germline ends. This CDR3 reads CASSPPLGVSSGNTIYF. In DNA, the CDR3 is TGTGCCAGCAGCCCCCCCCTCGGGGTGAGCTCTGGAAACACCATATATTTT.

The chain has TRBV11-2 and TRBJ1-1, with no clear D. The CDR3 contains 15 residues. Per the germline V gene, CDR1 is SGHAT and CDR2 is FQNNGV. The ends were cut back, 0 bases at V and 4 bases at J, with 12 bases in the middle. CDR3 loop: CASSLETRWVTEAFF. In DNA form, the CDR3 reads TGTGCCAGCAGCTTAGAAACCAGGTGGGTCACTGAAGCTTTCTTT.

V is TRBV11-2 and J is TRBJ2-2, with D tentatively TRBD2 (6 bases). V dropped 1 base and J dropped 6 bases, with 9 bases sitting between them. Germline V lookup: CDR1 SGHAT, CDR2 FQNNGV. The CDR3 totals 14 residues. CDR3 sequence: CASSLGTSPGELFF. In nucleotides, the CDR3 is TGTGCCAGCAGCTTAGGCACTAGCCCCGGGGAGCTGTTTTTT.

This chain uses TRBV2 with TRBJ1-2, with TRBD1 matching 7 bases. V dropped 0 bases and J dropped 8; count of bases not matched to a gene: 6. Germline-derived CDR1 and CDR2 are SNHLY and FYNNEI. This CDR3 region has 14 residues. The CDR3 DNA is TGTGCCAGCAGTGAAGCTAGGGGGCTACGAGGCTACACCTTC. Its translation: CASSEARGLRGYTF.